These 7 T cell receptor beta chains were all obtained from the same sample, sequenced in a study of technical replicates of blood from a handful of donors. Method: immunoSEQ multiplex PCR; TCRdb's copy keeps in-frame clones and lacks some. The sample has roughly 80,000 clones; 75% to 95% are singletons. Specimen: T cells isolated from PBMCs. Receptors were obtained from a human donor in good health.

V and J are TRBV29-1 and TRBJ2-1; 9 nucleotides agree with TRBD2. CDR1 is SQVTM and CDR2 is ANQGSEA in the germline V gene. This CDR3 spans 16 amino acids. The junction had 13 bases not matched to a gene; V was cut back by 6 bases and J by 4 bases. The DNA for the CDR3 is TGCAGCGTAAGCGGGTATGGTCTAGCGGGGTACAATGAGCAGTTCTTC. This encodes CSVSGYGLAGYNEQFF.

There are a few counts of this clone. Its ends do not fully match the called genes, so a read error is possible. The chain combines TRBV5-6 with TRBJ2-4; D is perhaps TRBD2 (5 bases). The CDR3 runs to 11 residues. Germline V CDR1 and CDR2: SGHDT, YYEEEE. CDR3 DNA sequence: TGTGCCAGCAGCTTGACCGGGGTTAGCGACTTC. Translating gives CASSLTGVSDF.

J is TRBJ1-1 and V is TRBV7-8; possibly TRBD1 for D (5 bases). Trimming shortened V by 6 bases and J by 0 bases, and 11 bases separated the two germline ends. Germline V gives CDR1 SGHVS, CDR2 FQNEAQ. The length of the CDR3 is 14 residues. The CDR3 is CASREGLMNTEAFF. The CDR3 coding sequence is TGTGCCAGCAGGGAGGGACTGATGAACACTGAAGCTTTCTTT.

CDR3 bases: TGTGCCAGTAATACAGGAGTGTCTTATCAGCCCCAGCATTTT. It codes for CASNTGVSYQPQHF. The chain is built from TRBV19 and TRBJ1-5; D perhaps matches TRBD1 (5 bases). V was trimmed by 7 bases and J by 5 bases, leaving 15 bases between them. CDR1 LNHDA and CDR2 SQIVND come from the germline V gene (reference sequence). This CDR3 is 14 amino acids long.

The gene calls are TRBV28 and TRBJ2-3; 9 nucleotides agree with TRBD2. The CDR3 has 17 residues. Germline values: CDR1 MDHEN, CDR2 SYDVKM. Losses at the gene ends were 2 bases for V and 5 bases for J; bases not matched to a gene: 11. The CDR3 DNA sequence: TGTGCCAGCAGTTTAGGTGGCGCGGGAGGGCAGGTAGATACGCAGTATTTT. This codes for CASSLGGAGGQVDTQYF.

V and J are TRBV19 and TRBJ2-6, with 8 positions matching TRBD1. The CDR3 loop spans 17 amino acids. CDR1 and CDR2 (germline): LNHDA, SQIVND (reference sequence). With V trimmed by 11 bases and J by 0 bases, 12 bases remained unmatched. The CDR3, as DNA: TGTGCCGCGGCAGGGGGCCCCACCGTCTCTGGGGCCAACGTCCTGACTTTC. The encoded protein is CAAAGGPTVSGANVLTF.

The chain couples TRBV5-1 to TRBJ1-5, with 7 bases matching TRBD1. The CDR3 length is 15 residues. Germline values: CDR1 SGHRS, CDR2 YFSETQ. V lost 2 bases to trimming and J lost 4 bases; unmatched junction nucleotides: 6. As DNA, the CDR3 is TGCGCCAGCAGCTTTACCGGGACAGCTAATCAGCCCCAGCATTTT. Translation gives CASSFTGTANQPQHF.